This T cell receptor (beta chain) was profiled in a study of radiotherapy plus CTLA-4 blockade in lung cancer. Whole-study context: Patients showed objective responses in 18% of cases and disease control in around 30%.

Study-level points and caveats: Early shifts in blood T cell clones, with interferon-beta, reportedly predicted response best.

The CDR3 spans 14 residues. In germline, CDR1 is MDHEN, CDR2 SYDVKM. With 3 bases removed from V and 0 bases from J, the gap between germline ends came to 6 bases. About this clone itself: The antigen is unknown.

The repertoire was sequenced with immunoSEQ multiplex PCR; TCRdb's copy has only in-frame clones and lacks some. The sample has about 24,000 clones, 70% to 75% seen once. Sequenced material: peripheral blood, taken from a patient treated with radiotherapy plus ipilimumab. The TCR sequence derives from a human donor with non-small cell lung cancer whose response to radiotherapy plus ipilimumab could not be evaluated. The gene calls are TRBV28 and TRBJ2-4; no reliable D call. The CDR3 is CASSFGLAKNIQYF. The CDR3 DNA reads as TGTGCCAGCAGTTTTGGGCTAGCCAAAAACATTCAGTACTTC.